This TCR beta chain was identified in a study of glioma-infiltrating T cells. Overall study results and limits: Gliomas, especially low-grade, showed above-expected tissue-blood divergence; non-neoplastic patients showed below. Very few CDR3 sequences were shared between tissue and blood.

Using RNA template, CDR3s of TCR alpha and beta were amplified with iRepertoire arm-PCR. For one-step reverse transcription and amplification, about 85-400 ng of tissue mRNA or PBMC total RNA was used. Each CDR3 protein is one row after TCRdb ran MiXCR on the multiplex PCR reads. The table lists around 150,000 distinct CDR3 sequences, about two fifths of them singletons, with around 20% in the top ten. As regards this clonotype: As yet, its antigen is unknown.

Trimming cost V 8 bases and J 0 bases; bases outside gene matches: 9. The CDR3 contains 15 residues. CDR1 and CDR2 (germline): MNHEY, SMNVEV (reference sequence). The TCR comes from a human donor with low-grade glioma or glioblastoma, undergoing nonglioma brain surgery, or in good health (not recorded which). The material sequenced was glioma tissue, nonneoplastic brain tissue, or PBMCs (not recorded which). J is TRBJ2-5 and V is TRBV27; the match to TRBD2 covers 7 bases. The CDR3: CASRNLGLNQETQYF. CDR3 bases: TGTGCCAGCCGAAACCTGGGACTAAACCAAGAGACCCAGTACTTC.